The next 11 T cell receptor beta chains were all read from a single sample in a study of blood T cell repertoires in COVID-19. The method was immunoSEQ multiplex PCR; TCRdb's version includes in-frame clones alone and lacks a portion of them. The sample includes hundreds of thousands of clones, nearly 90% seen only once; the top ten take roughly 11%. Material: peripheral blood. All receptors come from a woman aged 25 to 39 with COVID-19, enrolled during active disease.

In its sample, this clone was seen once. CDR3 coding DNA: TGTGCCACCAGGGGGAGGGACGAGCAGTTCTTC. Protein sequence: CATRGRDEQFF. V and J are TRBV15 and TRBJ2-1; 7 bases map to TRBD2. J was trimmed by 10 bases and V by 6 bases; bases with no gene match: 3. Germline V lookup: CDR1 LNHNV, CDR2 YYDKDF (reference sequence). This CDR3 comprises 11 residues.

The V gene is TRBV5-1, the J gene TRBJ1-1; D not resolved. V was trimmed by 0 bases and J by 3 bases, leaving 6 bases between them. The length of the CDR3 is 13 residues. Per germline, CDR1 SGHRS and CDR2 YFSETQ. The CDR3 sequence: CASSLEPYTEAFF. The CDR3 DNA follows: TGCGCCAGCAGCTTGGAGCCGTACACTGAAGCTTTCTTT.

J is TRBJ1-4 and V is TRBV5-1, with a possible D match to TRBD1 (6 bases). This CDR3 has 18 residues. V was pared by 2 bases and J by 1 base, with 18 bases between. Germline CDR1 and CDR2: SGHRS and YFSETQ. Here the CDR3 DNA reads TGCGCCAGCAGCTTAGCCAGGGGCTCCCCGGGAACTAATGAAAAACTGTTTTTT. It encodes CASSLARGSPGTNEKLFF.

The rearrangement joins TRBV7-8 to TRBJ1-1; possibly TRBD1 for D (5 bases). The CDR3 has 16 residues. Germline V gene data show CDR1 as SGHVS and CDR2 as FQNEAQ. The V end was cut by 0 bases, the J end by 0 bases, with 11 bases between. The CDR3 coding sequence is TGTGCCAGCAGCTTAGCGGACGGGGGGTTGAACACTGAAGCTTTCTTT. Amino acid sequence: CASSLADGGLNTEAFF.

This clone was counted only a few times. The J gene is TRBJ2-1, the V gene TRBV10-1; TRBD1 agrees at 10 bases. The CDR3 is made up of 10 amino acids. Germline trimming cut 9 bases from V and 16 bases from J; bases unmatched to any gene: 6. Germline CDR1 WNHNN, CDR2 SYGVQD (reference sequence). The CDR3 region is CARPGTGVFF. In DNA form, the CDR3 reads TGCGCCAGACCCGGGACAGGGGTCTTCTTC.

This clone was counted only a few times. V and J are TRBV6-2 or TRBV6-3 and TRBJ1-1; the match to TRBD1 covers 8 bases. The germline CDR1 and CDR2 sequences are MNHEY and SVGEGT. Germline trimming cut 5 bases from V and 4 bases from J; bases unmatched to any gene: 6. The CDR3 is made up of 14 amino acids. The chain's CDR3 is CASSMTGASTEAFF. CDR3 bases: TGTGCCAGCAGTATGACAGGGGCGAGCACTGAAGCTTTCTTT.

On this clone itself: The sample has other DNA sequences that encode this CDR3 too. This chain connects TRBV12-3 or TRBV12-4 to TRBJ2-7, with D tentatively TRBD1 (5 bases). This CDR3 comprises 13 residues. V lost 3 bases, J lost 1 base, and 7 bases lay in between. The CDR3, as DNA: TGTGCCAGCAGTTTTACAGGTTCCTACGAGCAGTACTTC. Translation gives CASSFTGSYEQYF.

The rearrangement uses TRBV7-9 and TRBJ2-1, with D tentatively TRBD1 (6 bases). The V end lost 1 base, the J end lost 8 bases, and 15 bases lay between the germline ends. Germline loops: CDR1 SEHNR, CDR2 FQNEAQ (reference sequence). The length of the CDR3 is 15 residues. CDR3 region: CASSLGAGDVDEQFF. In DNA, the CDR3 is TGTGCCAGCAGCTTAGGTGCAGGGGATGTCGATGAGCAGTTCTTC.

J is TRBJ1-1 and V is TRBV14; 8 nucleotides match TRBD1. This CDR3 region has 14 residues. In germline, CDR1 is SGHDN, CDR2 FVKESK. V was pared by 4 bases and J by 5 bases, with 6 bases of the junction left unmatched. CDR3 sequence reads: CASSPGQVTTEAFF. The CDR3 DNA sequence: TGTGCCAGCAGCCCGGGACAGGTGACTACTGAAGCTTTCTTT.

J is TRBJ1-5 and V is TRBV18; D might be TRBD1 (6 bases). This CDR3 comprises 17 residues. Germline V gives CDR1 KGHSH, CDR2 LQKENI. With 4 bases removed from V and 4 bases from J, the gap between germline ends came to 20 bases. The CDR3 DNA reads as TGTGCCAGCTCACGATTACCACAGGGCAAGTTAAATCAGCCCCAGCATTTT. Its translation: CASSRLPQGKLNQPQHF.

V gene TRBV10-1 combines with J gene TRBJ2-1, with 8 bases aligning to TRBD2. V shed 0 bases, J shed 4 bases, and the junction held 11 bases outside the gene matches. The CDR3 runs to 18 residues. CDR1 and CDR2 from the germline V gene are WNHNN and SYGVQD (reference sequence). The chain's CDR3 is CASSESELAGDSYNEQFF. In DNA, the CDR3 is TGCGCCAGCAGTGAGTCGGAGCTAGCGGGTGACAGTTACAATGAGCAGTTCTTC.